One and the same sample provided the 12 T cell receptor beta chains below, sequenced in a study of T cell responses to AZD1222 COVID-19 vaccine. Using immunoSEQ multiplex PCR, the repertoire was profiled, and TCRdb retains in-frame clones only, with some absent. Among 100,000 to 150,000 clones listed, roughly 92% were seen once. This material consisted of peripheral blood, taken 28 days after the second AZD1222 dose. The receptor source for this set is an adult who received the AZD1222 COVID-19 vaccine.

This clone appeared once. The chain carries TRBV4-2 and TRBJ2-3; D gene ambiguous. V lost 1 base and J 1 base, leaving 12 bases between the germline ends. In germline, CDR1 is LGHNA, CDR2 YNFKEQ. The CDR3 consists of 16 residues. CDR3 nucleotide sequence: TGTGCCAGCAGCCAAGCGCCCGGGTTCGGCACAGATACGCAGTATTTT. It yields the protein CASSQAPGFGTDTQYF.

The chain uses TRBV12-3 or TRBV12-4 and TRBJ2-1, with 13 bases lining up with TRBD2. The CDR3 loop spans 12 amino acids. V shed 6 bases and J 12 bases; nucleotides not matched to a gene: 2. The CDR3 sequence is CASRTSGGVQFF. In DNA form, the CDR3 reads TGTGCCAGCAGAACTAGCGGGGGGGTGCAGTTCTTC.

The CDR3 spells CASSPTGVSTEAFF. The DNA of the CDR3 is TGTGCCAGCAGCCCCACGGGAGTGTCCACTGAAGCTTTCTTT. The rearrangement links TRBV7-2 to TRBJ1-1, with D uncertain. The CDR3 covers 14 residues. V shed 5 bases and J shed 4 bases, with 14 bases lying between them. The germline V gene encodes CDR1 SGHTA and CDR2 FQGNSA.

This clone was recorded a few times. CDR3 loop: CASSEGTGRSPLHF. CDR3 nucleotides: TGTGCCAGCAGTGAGGGGACAGGGAGGTCACCCCTCCACTTT. This chain uses TRBV25-1 with TRBJ1-6, with 9 bases that match TRBD1. Germline V CDR1 and CDR2: MGHDK, SYGVNS. Unmatched junction bases numbered 4, after V lost 3 bases and J lost 10 bases. The CDR3 loop spans 14 amino acids.

V is TRBV7-6 and J is TRBJ2-1; a possible D gene is TRBD2 (5 bases). The germline V and J ends were trimmed by 3 bases and 1 base, with 10 bases remaining between them. The CDR3 has 15 residues. Germline-derived CDR1 and CDR2 are SGHVS and FNYEAQ. The CDR3 loop is CASSFEGKSYNEQFF. The CDR3 bases are TGTGCCAGCAGCTTTGAGGGTAAATCCTACAATGAGCAGTTCTTC. The whole variable domain, remainder taken from reference TRBV7-6 and TRBJ2-1, is GAGVSQSPRYKVTKRGQDVALRCDPISGHVSLYWYRQALGQGPEFLTYFNYEAQQDKSGLPNDRFSAERPEGSISTLTIQRTEQRDSAMYRCASSFEGKSYNEQFFGPGTRLTVL.

V is TRBV5-1 and J is TRBJ2-7, with no clear D. The V and J ends lost 2 bases and 7 bases respectively, with 13 bases between them. The CDR3 runs to 13 residues. Looked up from germline, CDR1 is SGHRS and CDR2 is YFSETQ. CDR3 nucleotides: TGCGCCAGCAGCTTTTTTGAAGGGTATGAGCAGTACTTC. This translates into CASSFFEGYEQYF. The full variable domain, its missing parts supplied by reference TRBV5-1 and TRBJ2-7, is KAGVTQTPRYLIKTRGQQVTLSCSPISGHRSVSWYQQTPGQGLQFLFEYFSETQRNKGNFPGRFSGRQFSNSRSEMNVSTLELGDSALYLCASSFFEGYEQYFGPGTRLTVT.

This clone was observed a single time. CDR3 sequence reads: CATVDSLSYGYTF. For the CDR3, the DNA is TGTGCCACCGTCGACAGCCTCTCCTATGGCTACACCTTC. The chain couples TRBV6-5 to TRBJ1-2; maybe TRBD1 (5 bases). The CDR3 loop spans 13 amino acids. CDR1 and CDR2 (germline): MNHEY, SVGAGI. With 10 bases removed from V and 4 bases from J, the gap between germline ends came to 16 bases.

This clone was observed a handful of times. The CDR3 sequence is CASSLYGGEQFF. The CDR3 nucleotides read TGTGCCAGCAGTTTGTACGGGGGTGAGCAGTTCTTC. The V call is TRBV12-3 or TRBV12-4, the J call TRBJ2-1, with D tentatively TRBD2 (6 bases). The CDR3 has 12 amino acids. Trimming cost V 3 bases and J 9 bases, with 9 bases left between them.

This chain connects TRBV5-6 to TRBJ1-2, with 8 bases identical to TRBD1. The CDR3 is made up of 16 amino acids. V was clipped by 0 bases and J by 4 bases; unmatched bases: 8. Looked up from germline, CDR1 is SGHDT and CDR2 is YYEEEE. As DNA, the CDR3 is TGTGCCAGCAGCTTGGGGACAGGGTCATTTCTCTATGGCTACACCTTC. Its protein is CASSLGTGSFLYGYTF.

This chain joins TRBV7-2 and TRBJ1-4; TRBD1 matches 10 bases. Germline CDR1 and CDR2: SGHTA and FQGNSA. After removal of 5 bases from V and 4 bases from J, the junction contained 4 bases not matched to a gene. CDR3 length: 15 amino acids. CDR3 protein: CASSGWDRGNEKLFF. CDR3 bases: TGTGCCAGCAGCGGATGGGACAGGGGTAATGAAAAACTGTTTTTT.

Here the CDR3 reads CASSTQGLGDEKLFF. The DNA for the CDR3 is TGTGCCAGTAGTACCCAGGGACTCGGGGATGAAAAACTGTTTTTT. The chain employs TRBV19 and TRBJ1-4; tentatively, D is TRBD1 (5 bases). This CDR3 comprises 15 residues. Germline V lookup: CDR1 LNHDA, CDR2 SQIVND (reference sequence). Trimming cost V 4 bases and J 6 bases, with 15 bases left between them.

The chain links TRBV2 to TRBJ2-3, with a weak D call TRBD2 (6 bases). This CDR3 region has 15 residues. CDR1 and CDR2 (germline): SNHLY, FYNNEI. V lost 1 base, J lost 2 bases, and 10 bases lay in between. In DNA, the CDR3 is TGTGCCAGCAGTGAAGTCTTAGCGGCCACAGATACGCAGTATTTT. This gives the protein CASSEVLAATDTQYF.